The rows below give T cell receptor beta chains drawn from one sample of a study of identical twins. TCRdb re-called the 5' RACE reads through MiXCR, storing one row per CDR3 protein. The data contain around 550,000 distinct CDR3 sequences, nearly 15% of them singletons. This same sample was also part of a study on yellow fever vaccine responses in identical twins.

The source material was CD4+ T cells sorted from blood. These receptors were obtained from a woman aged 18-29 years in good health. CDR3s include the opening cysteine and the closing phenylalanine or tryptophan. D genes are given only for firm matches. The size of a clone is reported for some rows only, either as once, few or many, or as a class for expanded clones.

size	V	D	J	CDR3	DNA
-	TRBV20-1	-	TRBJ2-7	CSARDGSSSYEQYF	TGCAGTGCTAGAGATGGTTCAAGCTCCTACGAGCAGTACTTC
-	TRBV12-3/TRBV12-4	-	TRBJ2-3	CATQWRAGTDTQYF	TGTGCCACCCAGTGGAGGGCCGGCACAGATACGCAGTATTTT
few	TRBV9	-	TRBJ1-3	CASSVGAVSGNTIYF	TGTGCCAGCAGCGTAGGAGCAGTCTCTGGAAACACCATATATTTT
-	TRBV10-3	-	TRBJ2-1	CAISERQSYNEQFF	TGTGCCATCAGTGAGAGGCAGTCCTACAATGAGCAGTTCTTC
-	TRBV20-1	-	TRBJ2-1	CSALDRDNEQFF	TGCAGTGCATTGGACAGAGACAATGAGCAGTTCTTC
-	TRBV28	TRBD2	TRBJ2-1	CASSLMGTSGSGRNEQFF	TGTGCCAGCAGTTTAATGGGGACTAGCGGGAGCGGGAGAAATGAGCAGTTCTTC
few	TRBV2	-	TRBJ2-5	CASSPAGTIQETQYF	TGTGCCAGCAGTCCAGCCGGGACAATCCAAGAGACCCAGTACTTC
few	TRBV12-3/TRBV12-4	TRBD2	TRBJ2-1	CASRETSGRVPEQFF	TGTGCCAGCAGGGAGACTAGCGGGAGGGTCCCTGAGCAGTTCTTC
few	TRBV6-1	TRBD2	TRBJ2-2	CASSVGSGSTGELFF	TGTGCCAGCAGTGTAGGTAGCGGGTCGACCGGGGAGCTGTTTTTT
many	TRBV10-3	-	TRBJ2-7	CAISRGTGPSYEQYF	TGTGCCATATCGAGGGGGACGGGGCCTTCCTACGAGCAGTACTTC
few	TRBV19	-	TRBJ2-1	CASSILYNEQFF	TGTGCCAGTAGTATTTTATACAATGAGCAGTTCTTC
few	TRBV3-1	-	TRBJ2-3	CASSQGVATQYF	TGTGCCAGCAGCCAGGGGGTTGCTACGCAGTATTTT
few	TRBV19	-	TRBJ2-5	CASSRRAGAETQYF	TGTGCCAGTAGTAGGAGGGCAGGGGCAGAGACCCAGTACTTC
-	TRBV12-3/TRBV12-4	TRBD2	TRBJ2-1	CASSFYGEGEQFF	TGTGCCAGCAGTTTCTATGGGGAGGGTGAGCAGTTCTTC
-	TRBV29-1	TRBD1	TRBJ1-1	CSSRPGTANTEAFF	TGCAGCTCCCGACCGGGGACAGCGAACACTGAAGCTTTCTTT
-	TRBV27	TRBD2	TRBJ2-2	CASSLTGGRITGELFF	TGTGCCAGCAGTTTAACGGGGGGACGCATCACCGGGGAGCTGTTTTTT
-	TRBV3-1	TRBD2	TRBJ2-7	CASRGGREQYF	TGTGCCAGCCGGGGGGGCCGCGAGCAGTACTTC
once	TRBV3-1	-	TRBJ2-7	CASSQATGTEQYF	TGTGCCAGCAGCCAGGCCACAGGGACCGAGCAGTACTTC
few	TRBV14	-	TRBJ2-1	CASSPYESGEQFF	TGTGCCAGCAGCCCCTATGAGAGTGGAGAGCAGTTCTTC
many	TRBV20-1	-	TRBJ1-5	CSARVGQGNQPQHF	TGCAGTGCTAGAGTTGGGCAGGGCAATCAGCCCCAGCATTTT